The 13 T cell receptor beta chains listed next were all sequenced from one sample in a study of graft-versus-host responses after intestinal transplantation. This table comes from immunoSEQ multiplex PCR, and its TCRdb copy is limited to in-frame clones, with some not included. Among about 8,000 clones, around 32% were seen once, and the ten largest hold just over 2%. Plates contained roughly 200,000 CFSE-labeled responder cells and roughly 200,000 irradiated, violet-dye-labeled stimulator cells. Sequenced material: alloreactive CD8+ T cells from a mixed lymphocyte reaction culture, taken before intestinal transplant. Subset noted: CFSE-low proliferating T cells sorted from roughly six-day pre-transplant mixed lymphocyte reaction (GvH or HvG direction). Receptor source: a human patient who received an intestinal transplant.

V usage is TRBV30 and J usage is TRBJ1-1, with D perhaps matching TRBD1 (5 bases). Germline CDR1 reads GTSNPN; CDR2 reads SVGIG (reference sequence). V was cut by 0 bases and J by 5 bases, with 16 bases left in between. This CDR3 is built from 15 residues. CDR3 sequence (DNA): TGTGCCTGGAGTGTTTTGAGCGTTGGGGGGACTGAAGCTTTCTTT. This encodes CAWSVLSVGGTEAFF. Together with reference TRBV30 and TRBJ1-1, the CDR3 gives the full variable domain: SQTIHQWPATLVQPVGSPLSLECTVEGTSNPNLYWYRQAAGRGLQLLFYSVGIGQISSEVPQNLSASRPQDRQFILSSKKLLLSDSGFYLCAWSVLSVGGTEAFFGQGTRLTVV.

The chain links TRBV27 to TRBJ2-7; D gene ambiguous. The V end lost 6 bases, the J end lost 3 bases, and 15 bases lay between the germline ends. Germline assignment: CDR1 MNHEY and CDR2 SMNVEV (reference sequence). The CDR3 is 14 amino acids. The CDR3 coding sequence is TGTGCCAGCAGCTATGGGCGCCTCCGCTACGAGCAGTACTTC. This translates into CASSYGRLRYEQYF.

This clone was observed a handful of times. CDR3 nucleotide sequence: TGTGCCAGCAGCGATTTAGCGGGAGCGCTTTCCTACAATGAGCAGTTCTTC. Translation gives CASSDLAGALSYNEQFF. V and J are TRBV5-4 and TRBJ2-1; 9 bases agree with TRBD2. The CDR3 contains 17 residues. The trim removed 4 bases at V and 1 base at J, leaving 9 bases unmatched. Germline CDR1 and CDR2: SGHNT and YYREEE (reference sequence).

This chain connects TRBV27 to TRBJ2-7; D possibly corresponds to TRBD1 (5 bases). Germline CDR1 and CDR2: MNHEY and SMNVEV (reference sequence). V lost 6 bases, J lost 7 bases, and 22 bases lay in between. CDR3 length: 15 residues. The CDR3 DNA reads TGTGCCAGCAGCCAGGGAAGCTGGCAGTTGCATGAGCAGTACTTC. It codes for CASSQGSWQLHEQYF.

This clone is termed medium-sized. This chain joins TRBV19 and TRBJ2-7; weak D call: TRBD1 (5 bases). Trimming took 2 bases from V and 3 from J, leaving 8 bases between them. Germline CDR1 reads LNHDA; CDR2 reads SQIVND (reference sequence). The CDR3 length is 13 residues. CDR3 sequence reads: CASSINQGYEQYF. The CDR3 nucleotides are TGTGCCAGTAGTATAAACCAGGGCTACGAGCAGTACTTC.

The chain joins TRBV5-4 to TRBJ1-3, with D possibly TRBD1 on 6 matching bases. Trimming removed 0 bases from V and 2 bases from J, with 9 bases in between. Germline V gives CDR1 SGHNT, CDR2 YYREEE (reference sequence). The length of the CDR3 is 15 residues. The CDR3 protein is CASSLDRDPGNTIYF. The CDR3 DNA reads as TGTGCCAGCAGCTTGGACAGGGACCCTGGAAACACCATATATTTT.

By sample share, this clone is medium-sized (0.01 to 0.1%). V gene TRBV6-6 combines with J gene TRBJ2-7, with 7 bases identical to TRBD1. CDR1 and CDR2 (germline): MNHNY, SVGAGI (reference sequence). The CDR3 consists of 15 residues. With 2 bases clipped from V and 2 bases from J, the junction kept 6 bases outside the gene matches. CDR3 coding DNA: TGTGCCAGCAGTTACCATATGACAGGGCCCTACGAGCAGTACTTC. It specifies CASSYHMTGPYEQYF.

This clone was counted a few times. The CDR3 loop is CASSQDSVRTGIYSNQPQHF. CDR3 bases: TGTGCCAGCAGCCAAGATTCCGTTAGGACAGGCATATACAGCAATCAGCCCCAGCATTTT. The chain is built from TRBV4-2 and TRBJ1-5; 7 positions match TRBD1. This CDR3 region has 20 residues. The junction had 15 bases not matched to a gene; V was cut back by 0 bases and J by 1 base. Germline assignment: CDR1 LGHNA and CDR2 YNFKEQ.

This chain links TRBV4-2 with TRBJ2-6; D possibly corresponds to TRBD1 (6 bases). Trimming left V 5 bases short and J 6 bases short, with 14 bases between. Germline V gives CDR1 LGHNA, CDR2 YNFKEQ. This CDR3 comprises 15 residues. DNA of the CDR3: TGTGCCAGCAGCGCCGGACAGCCTTTGGCCAACGTCCTGACTTTC. Translating gives CASSAGQPLANVLTF.

The chain uses TRBV1 and TRBJ2-1; the DNA was not used to check the table's D call, TRBD2. TRBV1 is described as a pseudogene. This CDR3 is built from 17 residues. This CDR3 reads CTSSQDRRLDPNNEQFF. CDR3 DNA: TGCACCAGCAGCCAAGATCGTAGACTAGATCCCAACAATGAGCAGTTCTTC.

The rearrangement joins TRBV4-1 to TRBJ1-2; TRBD1 might be the D (5 bases). V lost 1 base and J lost 3, with 18 bases in between. The CDR3 covers 17 residues. The germline V gene has CDR1 MGHRA and CDR2 YSYEKL. The CDR3 is CASSQVPFGGSYYGYTF. CDR3 sequence (DNA): TGCGCCAGCAGCCAAGTTCCCTTCGGGGGGTCCTACTATGGCTACACCTTC.

This clone was counted between two and nine times. The chain carries TRBV28 and TRBJ2-1; TRBD1 matches at 9 bases. The CDR3 length is 16 residues. V gave up 7 bases and J gave up 3 bases; unmatched junction bases: 10. The germline V gene has CDR1 MDHEN and CDR2 SYDVKM. CDR3 coding DNA: TGTGCCAGCACCGATCAGCCGGGACAGGGCTACAATGAGCAGTTCTTC. Its translation is CASTDQPGQGYNEQFF.

There are a few counts of this clone. The rearrangement links TRBV23-1 to TRBJ2-7; perhaps TRBD1 as D (5 bases). TRBV23-1 is known as an ORF, though its function is uncertain. The germline V and J ends were trimmed by 0 bases and 4 bases, with 19 bases remaining between them. This CDR3 has 17 residues. CDR3 DNA sequence: TGCGCCAGCAGTCAATCGATCTTCCGGCGCAGGGTTTACGAGCAGTACTTC. It codes for CASSQSIFRRRVYEQYF.